One sample yielded the 10 T cell receptor beta chains listed below, sequenced in a study of identical twins. MiXCR, applied by TCRdb to the 5' RACE reads, yields one record per CDR3 protein. The top ten hold 0.25% to 0.3% of the sample, which has some 1,600,000 distinct CDR3 sequences, 32% seen once. Sequenced: cord blood. These receptors were collected from a newborn girl in good health.

The rearrangement joins TRBV6-5 to TRBJ2-3, with 9 bases matching TRBD2. Germline values: CDR1 MNHEY, CDR2 SVGAGI. The trim removed 5 bases at V and 5 bases at J, leaving 8 bases unmatched. The CDR3 loop spans 15 amino acids. The CDR3 is CASSTLAGRRDTQYF. In nucleotides, the CDR3 is TGTGCCAGCAGTACTCTAGCGGGAAGAAGAGATACGCAGTATTTT.

V usage is TRBV5-8 and J usage is TRBJ1-5, with no clear D. Germline assignment: CDR1 SGHTS and CDR2 YDEGEE. CDR3 length equals 16 residues. V lost 4 bases to trimming and J lost 0 bases, with 14 bases between them. The CDR3 bases are TGTGCCAGCAGCCCTGACATATCGTATAGCAATCAGCCCCAGCATTTT. It codes for CASSPDISYSNQPQHF. The variable domain in full, with the rest retrieved from reference TRBV5-8 and TRBJ1-5, is EAGVTQSPTHLIKTRGQQATLRCSPISGHTSVYWYQQALGLGLQFLLWYDEGEERNRGNFPPRFSGRQFPNYSSELNVNALELEDSALYLCASSPDISYSNQPQHFGDGTRLSIL.

The sample holds a few counts of this clonotype. The rearrangement uses TRBV20-1 and TRBJ2-1; 10 bases map to TRBD2. V lost 0 bases, J lost 1 base, and 6 bases stayed unmatched. This CDR3 contains 17 residues. Looked up from germline, CDR1 is DFQATT and CDR2 is SNEGSKA (reference sequence). This CDR3 is CSARDLQREGSYNEQFF. Here the CDR3 DNA reads TGCAGTGCTAGAGATCTTCAGCGGGAGGGGTCCTACAATGAGCAGTTCTTC.

The chain employs TRBV12-5 and TRBJ2-1; maybe TRBD1 (6 bases). The ends were cut back, 2 bases at V and 8 bases at J, with 7 bases in the middle. The CDR3 is 12 amino acids. CDR1 and CDR2 from the germline V gene are LGHNT and FRNRAP. The CDR3 is CASGLPGDEQFF. The CDR3 nucleotides are TGTGCTAGTGGTTTGCCAGGGGATGAGCAGTTCTTC.

This sequence joins TRBV6-1 and TRBJ2-3, with 11 nucleotides matching TRBD2. J was trimmed by 2 bases and V by 7 bases; bases with no gene match: 11. CDR1 is MNHNS, CDR2 SASEGT, per germline. This CDR3 is 17 amino acids long. The CDR3 region has the DNA TGTGCCAGCAAGGAGACTAGCGGGATGCTATCCACAGATACGCAGTATTTT. Its protein is CASKETSGMLSTDTQYF.

This clonotype appeared a few times. The chain couples TRBV2 to TRBJ1-1; a weak D match, TRBD1 (5 bases). V lost 3 bases and J 10 bases, leaving 9 bases between the germline ends. The germline V gene has CDR1 SNHLY and CDR2 FYNNEI. The CDR3 contains 11 residues. The CDR3 DNA reads TGTGCCAGCAGTGAGTGGGGGGGAGCTTTCTTT. It codes for CASSEWGGAFF.

As regards this clonotype: At one boundary the junction diverges from the germline segment, which might be a read error. V gene TRBV24-1 combines with J gene TRBJ2-1; 8 positions agree with TRBD2. The CDR3 is 13 residues long. CDR1 is KGHDR and CDR2 is SFDVKD in the germline V gene. DNA for the CDR3: TGTGCCACCGGTAGCGGGGATTACAATAAGCAGTTCTTC. It encodes CATGSGDYNKQFF.

The chain combines TRBV21-1 with TRBJ1-1; TRBD1, the table's D call, was not compared with the DNA. TRBV21-1 is reported as a pseudogene. This CDR3 region has 15 residues. CDR3 DNA sequence: TGTGCCAGCAGCAAAGGTGGCAGGGTGGGAACTGAAGCTTTCTTT. The encoded protein is CASSKGGRVGTEAFF.

In this sample, this clonotype turned up a few times. The chain has TRBV25-1 and TRBJ2-2, with no clear D. V lost 4 bases and J lost 5, with 11 bases in between. CDR1 and CDR2 (germline): MGHDK, SYGVNS. CDR3 size: 14 residues. The CDR3 bases are TGTGCCAGCAGTGGACCTAGGTATACCGGGGAGCTGTTTTTT. It codes for CASSGPRYTGELFF.

This clonotype was seen many times. The chain joins TRBV20-1 to TRBJ2-1; tentatively, D is TRBD1 or TRBD2 (6 bases each). This CDR3 region has 16 residues. The ends were cut back, 4 bases at V and 5 bases at J, with 21 bases in the middle. In germline, CDR1 is DFQATT, CDR2 SNEGSKA (reference sequence). The CDR3, as DNA: TGCAGTGCTATAGGAGGGGGAGCTGGGAGTAACAATGAGCAGTTCTTC. This translates into CSAIGGGAGSNNEQFF.